These 17 T cell receptor beta chains originate from one sample sequenced in a study of blood T cell repertoires in COVID-19. Only in-frame clones appear in the TCRdb table, and some are missing; sequencing was by immunoSEQ multiplex PCR. The sample holds over 130,000 clones, under 85% seen once. The sample comprised PBMCs or T cells enriched from blood (not recorded which). These receptors were obtained from a woman aged 18-35 years who had been exposed to COVID-19.

The CDR3 loop reads CASSPDPGSYEQYF. As DNA, the CDR3 is TGTGCCAGCTCACCAGATCCGGGTTCCTACGAGCAGTACTTC. The chain couples TRBV18 to TRBJ2-7; no clear D gene. The V and J ends lost 2 bases and 1 base respectively, with 9 bases between them. The CDR3 runs to 14 residues. Looked up from germline, CDR1 is KGHSH and CDR2 is LQKENI.

The V call is TRBV18, the J call TRBJ1-1; no reliable D call. V gave up 2 bases and J gave up 4 bases, with 8 bases separating them. Germline V CDR1 and CDR2: KGHSH, LQKENI. This CDR3 is 13 amino acids long. CDR3 protein: CASSPGRSTEAFF. The CDR3 nucleotides are TGTGCCAGCTCACCAGGGCGAAGCACTGAAGCTTTCTTT.

The chain uses TRBV19 and TRBJ1-6; the D is unclear. Germline V lookup: CDR1 LNHDA, CDR2 SQIVND (reference sequence). The CDR3 is 14 residues long. V was cut by 8 bases and J by 0 bases, with 8 bases left in between. CDR3 DNA: TGTGCCAGTTCGGGGAGCTCCTATAATTCACCCCTCCACTTT. This encodes CASSGSSYNSPLHF.

The chain carries TRBV19 and TRBJ2-3; D might be TRBD1 (6 bases). CDR1 and CDR2 from the germline V gene are LNHDA and SQIVND (reference sequence). With 6 bases removed from V and 6 bases from J, the gap between germline ends came to 10 bases. CDR3 length: 12 residues. The CDR3 sequence is CASSPRGDTQYF. The DNA for the CDR3 is TGTGCCAGTAGCCCAAGGGGGGATACGCAGTATTTT.

DNA for the CDR3: TGTGCCAGCAGCTTGGGTTCTAGAGTCGATACGCAGTATTTT. This translates into CASSLGSRVDTQYF. The chain carries TRBV5-8 and TRBJ2-3; D is unclear. The V end was cut by 0 bases, the J end by 6 bases, with 11 bases between. Germline V gene data show CDR1 as SGHTS and CDR2 as YDEGEE. This CDR3 has 14 residues.

The rearrangement uses TRBV28 and TRBJ1-2, with D possibly TRBD1 on 5 matching bases. V was cut by 5 bases and J by 7 bases, with 14 bases left in between. This CDR3 comprises 13 residues. The V gene's germline CDR1 is MDHEN and CDR2 SYDVKM. The CDR3 loop is CASSLPAGAGYTF. CDR3 nucleotides: TGTGCCAGCAGTCTTCCTGCTGGGGCTGGCTACACCTTC.

J is TRBJ2-3 and V is TRBV7-3; a possible D gene is TRBD2 (6 bases). CDR1 is SGHTA, CDR2 FQGTGA, per germline. The CDR3 length is 15 residues. V dropped 1 base and J dropped 0 bases, with 8 bases sitting between them. The CDR3 region has the DNA TGTGCCAGCAGCTTAAAAAGCGGGAGCACAGATACGCAGTATTTT. This gives the protein CASSLKSGSTDTQYF.

This chain links TRBV27 with TRBJ2-5; no reliable D call. The V end was cut by 4 bases, the J end by 7 bases, with 10 bases between. Germline lookup yields CDR1 MNHEY and CDR2 SMNVEV (reference sequence). The CDR3 totals 12 residues. The CDR3 nucleotides are TGTGCCAGCAGTTCCACCCCGGGGACCCAGTACTTC. Encoded protein: CASSSTPGTQYF.

The chain is built from TRBV4-2 and TRBJ2-1; TRBD1 matches at 7 bases. The CDR3 is 14 residues long. The V and J ends lost 2 bases and 4 bases, in that order; junction bases with no gene match: 2. Looked up from germline, CDR1 is LGHNA and CDR2 is YNFKEQ. CDR3 loop: CASSQLGQYNEQFF. The DNA for the CDR3 is TGTGCCAGCAGCCAACTGGGACAGTACAATGAGCAGTTCTTC.

J is TRBJ1-2 and V is TRBV28; D uncertain. This CDR3 is built from 11 residues. The germline V and J ends were trimmed by 5 bases and 5 bases, with 6 bases remaining between them. From germline, CDR1 is MDHEN and CDR2 SYDVKM. Here the CDR3 DNA reads TGTGCCAGCAGTCTAACGTATGGCTACACCTTC. Its translation is CASSLTYGYTF.

This clone was counted once. This sequence joins TRBV4-3 and TRBJ2-3; 10 nucleotides agree with TRBD1. This CDR3 has 15 amino acids. CDR1 LGHNA and CDR2 YSLEER come from the germline V gene. The trim removed 5 bases at V and 3 bases at J, leaving 5 bases unmatched. CDR3 coding DNA: TGCGCCAGCAGCAGGACAGGGGGTGTAACAGATACGCAGTATTTT. Amino acid sequence: CASSRTGGVTDTQYF.

The chain couples TRBV28 to TRBJ2-7, with 8 nucleotides matching TRBD1. This CDR3 region has 13 residues. Trimming took 5 bases from V and 3 from J; bases not matched to a gene: 3. Germline V CDR1 and CDR2: MDHEN, SYDVKM. The CDR3 loop is CASSPGQGYEQYF. The CDR3 DNA follows: TGTGCCAGCAGTCCCGGACAGGGCTACGAGCAGTACTTC.

J is TRBJ1-4 and V is TRBV14, with no clear D. V lost 1 base and J 2 bases, leaving 20 bases between the germline ends. The CDR3 is 19 amino acids. Germline-derived CDR1 and CDR2 are SGHDN and FVKESK. This CDR3 reads CASSQVGRIGDWTNEKLFF. The CDR3 DNA is TGTGCCAGCAGCCAAGTAGGTCGTATTGGAGATTGGACTAATGAAAAACTGTTTTTT.

The J gene is TRBJ1-1, the V gene TRBV7-9; 7 bases are shared with TRBD1. This CDR3 is built from 14 residues. With 6 bases clipped from V and 1 base from J, the junction kept 5 bases outside the gene matches. Germline V gene data show CDR1 as SEHNR and CDR2 as FQNEAQ (reference sequence). The CDR3 is CASRIGGTNTEAFF. CDR3 in DNA: TGTGCCAGCAGAATAGGGGGCACGAACACTGAAGCTTTCTTT.

This sequence joins TRBV30 and TRBJ2-7; 13 nucleotides line up with TRBD2. The length of the CDR3 is 18 residues. Trimming took 0 bases from V and 1 from J; bases not matched to a gene: 9. The germline CDR1 and CDR2 sequences are GTSNPN and SVGIG (reference sequence). CDR3 sequence: CAWSVPIGLAGESYEQYF. The CDR3 DNA follows: TGTGCCTGGAGTGTACCTATAGGACTAGCGGGAGAATCCTACGAGCAGTACTTC.

The CDR3 loop reads CATSDRQGKNYGYTF. CDR3 coding DNA: TGTGCCACCAGTGATCGACAGGGGAAGAACTATGGCTACACCTTC. This chain uses TRBV24-1 with TRBJ1-2, with 8 bases lining up with TRBD1. The V gene end was trimmed by 3 bases and the J gene end by 2 bases; junction bases not matched to a gene: 4. CDR3 length: 15 residues. Germline V gene data show CDR1 as KGHDR and CDR2 as SFDVKD.

This clone was seen only a few times. CDR3 protein: CASTKNNSPLHF. CDR3 bases: TGTGCCAGCACCAAAAATAATTCACCCCTCCACTTT. The J gene is TRBJ1-6, the V gene TRBV28; no firm D call. Germline CDR1 and CDR2: MDHEN and SYDVKM. Trimming removed 7 bases from V and 5 bases from J, with 6 bases in between. The CDR3 is 12 residues long.